This is a list of T cell receptor beta chains from one sample in a study of PD-L1 blockade in urothelial cancer. Here immunoSEQ multiplex PCR was the method, and the copy in TCRdb shows in-frame clones only, minus some. The table shows some 45,000 clones, with more than 75% occurring only once. The sample here was PBMCs, taken around atezolizumab (anti-PD-L1) treatment. The receptor source for this set is a man between 60 and 75 years old with urothelial cancer. Both conserved end residues are part of each CDR3. The D gene is left open where the match is weak. Size values are once, few and many counts, or a class for expanded clones, and some rows have none.

CDR3nt: TGCGCCAGCAGCCAAAGACAGGCGTCCTACGAGCAGTACTTC
CDR3aa: CASSQRQASYEQYF
abundance: NA
v_gene: TRBV10-2
d_gene: NA
len: 14
j_gene: TRBJ2-7

CDR3nt: TGTGCCAGCAGTGAAATGTTGGGCCTGAACACTGAAGCTTTCTTT
CDR3aa: CASSEMLGLNTEAFF
abundance: NA
v_gene: TRBV6-1
d_gene: NA
len: 15
j_gene: TRBJ1-1

CDR3nt: TGTGCCAGCAGGCCGGGACACCTGAACACTGAAGCTTTCTTT
CDR3aa: CASRPGHLNTEAFF
abundance: NA
v_gene: TRBV6-1
d_gene: NA
len: 14
j_gene: TRBJ1-1

CDR3nt: TGTGCCAGCAGTCCGATGGGGGCTAGCGGGAGAACCAATGAGCAGTTCTTC
CDR3aa: CASSPMGASGRTNEQFF
abundance: NA
v_gene: TRBV28
d_gene: TRBD2
len: 17
j_gene: TRBJ2-1

CDR3nt: TGTGCCAGCAACGTAGGACAGGGGACCTACAATGAGCAGTTCTTC
CDR3aa: CASNVGQGTYNEQFF
abundance: NA
v_gene: TRBV28
d_gene: TRBD1
len: 15
j_gene: TRBJ2-1

CDR3nt: TGCGCCAGCAGCATGACTAGCGGGACGATCTACGAGCAGTACTTC
CDR3aa: CASSMTSGTIYEQYF
abundance: NA
v_gene: TRBV5-1
d_gene: TRBD2
len: 15
j_gene: TRBJ2-7

CDR3nt: TGTGCCAGACAGGGGGCCAACGTCCTGACTTTC
CDR3aa: CARQGANVLTF
abundance: NA
v_gene: TRBV2
d_gene: NA
len: 11
j_gene: TRBJ2-6

CDR3nt: TGTGCCAGCAGTCTGGGACTAGCGGGAGTCGAGCAGTACTTC
CDR3aa: CASSLGLAGVEQYF
abundance: NA
v_gene: TRBV28
d_gene: TRBD2
len: 14
j_gene: TRBJ2-7

CDR3nt: TGTGCCAGCAGTGACTTGGGGCTAGAGAATGAGCAGTTCTTC
CDR3aa: CASSDLGLENEQFF
abundance: few
v_gene: TRBV25-1
d_gene: NA
len: 14
j_gene: TRBJ2-1

CDR3nt: TGTGCCACCAGCAGAGACCTAGCGGGAATGTGGCAGTTCTTC
CDR3aa: CATSRDLAGMWQFF
abundance: NA
v_gene: TRBV15
d_gene: TRBD2
len: 14
j_gene: TRBJ2-1

CDR3nt: TGTGCCAGCAGGACCCCGGGGGGGCTCAACACTGAAGCTTTCTTT
CDR3aa: CASRTPGGLNTEAFF
abundance: NA
v_gene: TRBV6-1
d_gene: NA
len: 15
j_gene: TRBJ1-1

CDR3nt: TGTGCCAGCAGTATTAAGTCCTGGAGCGGGGGGGCCTTTGGAGGTGAGCAGTTCTTC
CDR3aa: CASSIKSWSGGAFGGEQFF
abundance: NA
v_gene: TRBV19
d_gene: TRBD2
len: 19
j_gene: TRBJ2-1

CDR3nt: TGTGCCAGCAGTGAAATCGGCGGGGGGGTTCTCTACAATGAGCAGTTCTTC
CDR3aa: CASSEIGGGVLYNEQFF
abundance: NA
v_gene: TRBV6-1
d_gene: TRBD2
len: 17
j_gene: TRBJ2-1

CDR3nt: TGTGCCAGCTCACCCTCCCGGGTCAAAGAGACCCAGTACTTC
CDR3aa: CASSPSRVKETQYF
abundance: NA
v_gene: TRBV18
d_gene: NA
len: 14
j_gene: TRBJ2-5

CDR3nt: TGTGCCAGCAGCCCAGGACTAGCGGGAGGAAATGAGCAGTTCTTC
CDR3aa: CASSPGLAGGNEQFF
abundance: once
v_gene: TRBV7-2
d_gene: TRBD2
len: 15
j_gene: TRBJ2-1

CDR3nt: TGTGCCAGCAGCTACATAGACAGGGGGCGTGAAGGCTACACCTTC
CDR3aa: CASSYIDRGREGYTF
abundance: NA
v_gene: TRBV9
d_gene: TRBD1
len: 15
j_gene: TRBJ1-2

CDR3nt: TGTGCCAGCAGCTTGAGACTCCCGAGCTCCTACAATGAGCAGTTCTTC
CDR3aa: CASSLRLPSSYNEQFF
abundance: NA
v_gene: TRBV7-2
d_gene: NA
len: 16
j_gene: TRBJ2-1

CDR3nt: TGCGCCAGCAGCTTGGGCGGACAGGGGGCATACGAGCAGTACTTC
CDR3aa: CASSLGGQGAYEQYF
abundance: once
v_gene: TRBV5-1
d_gene: TRBD1
len: 15
j_gene: TRBJ2-7

CDR3nt: TGTGCCAGTAGCCAGGGTACCTACGAGCAGTACTTC
CDR3aa: CASSQGTYEQYF
abundance: once
v_gene: TRBV19
d_gene: NA
len: 12
j_gene: TRBJ2-7

CDR3nt: TGTGCCAGCAGGGAAGCGGCCAGCACAGATACGCAGTATTTT
CDR3aa: CASREAASTDTQYF
abundance: NA
v_gene: TRBV6-1
d_gene: NA
len: 14
j_gene: TRBJ2-3

CDR3nt: TGCGCCAGCAAGGAGGGTAGGGCAACTAATGAAAAACTGTTTTTT
CDR3aa: CASKEGRATNEKLFF
abundance: NA
v_gene: TRBV5-1
d_gene: NA
len: 15
j_gene: TRBJ1-4

CDR3nt: TGCGCCAGCACCCGGGACTCCACATTGCCAGACAATGAGCAGTTCTTC
CDR3aa: CASTRDSTLPDNEQFF
abundance: once
v_gene: TRBV5-1
d_gene: NA
len: 16
j_gene: TRBJ2-1

CDR3nt: TGTGCCAGCAGTCCGGACAGGGGGCTCAATGAGCAGTTCTTC
CDR3aa: CASSPDRGLNEQFF
abundance: NA
v_gene: TRBV6-5
d_gene: TRBD1
len: 14
j_gene: TRBJ2-1

CDR3nt: TGTGCCTGGAGCATCCTTGTGACAGGGGATCGTTACGAGCAGTACTTC
CDR3aa: CAWSILVTGDRYEQYF
abundance: NA
v_gene: TRBV30
d_gene: TRBD1
len: 16
j_gene: TRBJ2-7

CDR3nt: TGTGCCAGCAGTCGGCTACCGACAGGTGAAGCTTTCTTT
CDR3aa: CASSRLPTGEAFF
abundance: NA
v_gene: TRBV28
d_gene: NA
len: 13
j_gene: TRBJ1-1

CDR3nt: TGTGCCACTACTCAAACCTCCTACGAGCAGTACTTC
CDR3aa: CATTQTSYEQYF
abundance: once
v_gene: TRBV6-1
d_gene: NA
len: 12
j_gene: TRBJ2-7

CDR3nt: TGCGCCAGCAGTCAATCTTTCCCCCGGGACACTGAAGCTTTCTTT
CDR3aa: CASSQSFPRDTEAFF
abundance: NA
v_gene: TRBV23-1
d_gene: NA
len: 15
j_gene: TRBJ1-1

CDR3nt: TGTGCCTGGAGTCTAATCACTCTGAACTACACCTTC
CDR3aa: CAWSLITLNYTF
abundance: NA
v_gene: TRBV30
d_gene: NA
len: 12
j_gene: TRBJ1-2

CDR3nt: TGTGCCAGCAGACACGGACAGGACAACTATGGCTACACCTTC
CDR3aa: CASRHGQDNYGYTF
abundance: once
v_gene: TRBV28
d_gene: TRBD1
len: 14
j_gene: TRBJ1-2

CDR3nt: TGCGCCAGCAGCCGGGACACCACTAGCACAGATACGCAGTATTTT
CDR3aa: CASSRDTTSTDTQYF
abundance: once
v_gene: TRBV5-1
d_gene: NA
len: 15
j_gene: TRBJ2-3

CDR3nt: TGCGCCAGCAGCCAAGGCGGGAGGGGGATCTATGGCTACACCTTC
CDR3aa: CASSQGGRGIYGYTF
abundance: NA
v_gene: TRBV4-3
d_gene: NA
len: 15
j_gene: TRBJ1-2

CDR3nt: TGTGCCAGCTCTCGTACGGGACAGGCGGACACTGAAGCTTTCTTT
CDR3aa: CASSRTGQADTEAFF
abundance: once
v_gene: TRBV18
d_gene: TRBD1
len: 15
j_gene: TRBJ1-1

CDR3nt: TGTGCCTGGAGTCGAACGGGTGAGCAGTACTTC
CDR3aa: CAWSRTGEQYF
abundance: NA
v_gene: TRBV30
d_gene: NA
len: 11
j_gene: TRBJ2-7

CDR3nt: TGTGCCACCCTAGGACAGGGCAAAGGGTACAATGAGCAGTTCTTC
CDR3aa: CATLGQGKGYNEQFF
abundance: NA
v_gene: TRBV19
d_gene: TRBD1
len: 15
j_gene: TRBJ2-1

CDR3nt: TGTGCCAGCAGCCGGGTCATAGAAAGAACCGGGGAGCTGTTTTTT
CDR3aa: CASSRVIERTGELFF
abundance: NA
v_gene: TRBV2
d_gene: NA
len: 15
j_gene: TRBJ2-2

CDR3nt: TGTGCCAGCCTTGGCGGAAACACCATATATTTT
CDR3aa: CASLGGNTIYF
abundance: NA
v_gene: TRBV7-9
d_gene: NA
len: 11
j_gene: TRBJ1-3

CDR3nt: TGCGCCAGCAGTGCCGGGGACAGGGTCTACGAGCAGTACTTC
CDR3aa: CASSAGDRVYEQYF
abundance: NA
v_gene: TRBV10-1
d_gene: TRBD1
len: 14
j_gene: TRBJ2-7

CDR3nt: TGTGCCAGCAGCTTTTCAGGGGCCGAGGCGAATCAGCCCCAGCATTTT
CDR3aa: CASSFSGAEANQPQHF
abundance: NA
v_gene: TRBV11-3
d_gene: NA
len: 16
j_gene: TRBJ1-5

CDR3nt: TGTGCCACGTACTTAGCGTCTAGGGGGATCGGTCATGGCTACACCTTC
CDR3aa: CATYLASRGIGHGYTF
abundance: NA
v_gene: TRBV28
d_gene: NA
len: 16
j_gene: TRBJ1-2

CDR3nt: TGTGCCAGCAGCCAAGGGGGACAGGGGGTTGGCGAGCAGTACTTC
CDR3aa: CASSQGGQGVGEQYF
abundance: NA
v_gene: TRBV5-4
d_gene: TRBD1
len: 15
j_gene: TRBJ2-7

CDR3nt: TGTGCCAGCAGCTTGGACCCACAGGCTCCTGAAGCTTTCTTT
CDR3aa: CASSLDPQAPEAFF
abundance: NA
v_gene: TRBV5-4
d_gene: NA
len: 14
j_gene: TRBJ1-1

CDR3nt: TGTGCCAGCAGCGCCCCGGGACTTGAAGCTTTCTTT
CDR3aa: CASSAPGLEAFF
abundance: NA
v_gene: TRBV9
d_gene: NA
len: 12
j_gene: TRBJ1-1

CDR3nt: TGTGCCAGCAGTCCCACCGGACTAGCCCGGGAGACCCAGTACTTC
CDR3aa: CASSPTGLARETQYF
abundance: NA
v_gene: TRBV28
d_gene: TRBD2
len: 15
j_gene: TRBJ2-5

CDR3nt: TGCAGCGTGGGAGTTGGCAATGAGCAGTTCTTC
CDR3aa: CSVGVGNEQFF
abundance: few
v_gene: TRBV29-1
d_gene: NA
len: 11
j_gene: TRBJ2-1

CDR3nt: TGTGCCAGCAGCTTATTGGTTCCGGGACAGGTCCAAGAGACCCAGTACTTC
CDR3aa: CASSLLVPGQVQETQYF
abundance: NA
v_gene: TRBV7-8
d_gene: TRBD1
len: 17
j_gene: TRBJ2-5

CDR3nt: TGTGCCAGCAGCATCGCCCTTGGGCCCCACTACGAGCAGTACTTC
CDR3aa: CASSIALGPHYEQYF
abundance: NA
v_gene: TRBV11-2
d_gene: NA
len: 15
j_gene: TRBJ2-7

CDR3nt: TGTGCCAGCAGTCCTCTAGGACTAGCGTCAAGCGAGCAGTTCTTC
CDR3aa: CASSPLGLASSEQFF
abundance: few
v_gene: TRBV28
d_gene: TRBD2
len: 15
j_gene: TRBJ2-1